Reported below is one T cell receptor beta chain. The entry originates in a study of blood T cell repertoires in COVID-19. Study context: Sources were T cells, B-cell-depleted T cells, or PBMCs; the material itself was cDNA or gDNA.

In the original analysis: Amplifying reference gene primers gave estimates of nucleated cell counts. Clones were sequenced by immunoSEQ multiplex PCR, and TCRdb holds only the in-frame ones, with some missing. The V and J calls and clone size were taken over from that table, and D and trimming were inferred from the DNA. Here the sample spans just under 85,000 clones, about 83% being singletons. The CDR3 spans 16 residues. The germline gives CDR1 ENHRY, CDR2 SYGVKD. V lost 4 bases, J lost 8 bases, and 9 bases stayed unmatched. V usage is TRBV10-3 and J usage is TRBJ2-1; 12 nucleotides agree with TRBD2. The TCR was taken from a woman aged 55-75 years with acute or convalescent COVID-19. The sequenced sample consisted of peripheral blood. CDR3 sequence reads: CAISGTLAGGTHEQFF. The CDR3 DNA sequence: TGTGCCATCAGTGGGACCCTAGCGGGAGGGACCCATGAGCAGTTCTTC.